This T cell receptor beta chain stems from a study of blood T cell repertoires in COVID-19. The wider study: Material from acute and convalescent COVID-19 was sourced from the United States, Italy and Spain. From T cells, B-cell-depleted T cells, or PBMCs came the material, which was cDNA or gDNA.

Trimming pared 2 bases from V and 2 bases from J, leaving 7 bases between. The CDR3 is made up of 13 amino acids. In germline, CDR1 is MNHEY, CDR2 SMNVEV (reference sequence). Original handling: Reference gene primer amplification gave estimated nucleated cell counts. Generated by immunoSEQ multiplex PCR, the TCRdb table keeps only in-frame clones and is missing some. D and trimming come from the DNA, and the V and J calls and clone size come from that table. Among roughly 140,000 clones listed, 85% to 90% were seen once. The specimen was peripheral blood. The chain employs TRBV27 and TRBJ2-7; no clear D. The sequence was collected from a woman aged 40 to 55 with acute or convalescent COVID-19. The CDR3 spells CASSLVGPYEQYF. CDR3 coding DNA: TGTGCCAGCAGTTTAGTGGGCCCCTACGAGCAGTACTTC.